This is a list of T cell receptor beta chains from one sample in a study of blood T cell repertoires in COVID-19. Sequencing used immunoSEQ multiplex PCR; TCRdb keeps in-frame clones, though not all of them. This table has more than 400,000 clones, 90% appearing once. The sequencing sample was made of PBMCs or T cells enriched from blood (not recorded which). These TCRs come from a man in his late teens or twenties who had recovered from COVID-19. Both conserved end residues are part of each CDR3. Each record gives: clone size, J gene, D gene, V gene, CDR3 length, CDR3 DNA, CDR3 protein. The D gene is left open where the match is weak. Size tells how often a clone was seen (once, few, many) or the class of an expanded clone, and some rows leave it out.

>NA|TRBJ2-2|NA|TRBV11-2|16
TGTGCCAGCAGCTTGGTGTCCCCCAGTTACACCGGGGAGCTGTTTTTT
CASSLVSPSYTGELFF
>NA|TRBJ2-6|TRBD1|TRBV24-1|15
TGTGCCACCAGTGATTTTGAAGGGGGCCGGTTTGTCCTGACTTTC
CATSDFEGGRFVLTF
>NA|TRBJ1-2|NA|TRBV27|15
TGTGCCAGCAGTTTTGGGAGCAGGGGCGAAGTTGGCTACACCTTC
CASSFGSRGEVGYTF
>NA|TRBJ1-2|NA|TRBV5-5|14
TGTGCCAGCAGCTTGGTACTACTATCCTATGGCTACACCTTC
CASSLVLLSYGYTF
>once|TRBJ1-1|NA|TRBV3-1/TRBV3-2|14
TGTGCCAGCAGCCCCCACGGGAGAAACACTGAAGCTTTCTTT
CASSPHGRNTEAFF
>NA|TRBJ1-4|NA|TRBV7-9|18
TGTGCCAGCAGCTTAGCGGCGGGCCCAGGGGCGGATGGGGAAAAACTGTTTTTT
CASSLAAGPGADGEKLFF
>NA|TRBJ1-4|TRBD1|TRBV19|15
TGTGCCAGTAGTATCGACAGGGGGCTTTGGGGAAAACTGTTTTTT
CASSIDRGLWGKLFF
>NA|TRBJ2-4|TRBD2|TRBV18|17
TGTGCCAGCTCACCTCCCCCGGGGGGGAAAGCCAAAAACATTCAGTACTTC
CASSPPPGGKAKNIQYF
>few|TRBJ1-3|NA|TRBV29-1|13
TGCAGCGTTGAAACAGACTCTGGAAACACCATATATTTT
CSVETDSGNTIYF
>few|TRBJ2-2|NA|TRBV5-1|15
TGCGCCAGCAGCTTGGAAAACAGGAACACCGGGGAGCTGTTTTTT
CASSLENRNTGELFF
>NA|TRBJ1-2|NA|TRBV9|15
TGTGCCAGCAGCGTGGGTGGGGCGACTAACTATGGCTACACCTTC
CASSVGGATNYGYTF
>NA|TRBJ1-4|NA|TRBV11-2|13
TGTGCCAGCAGCAGCAAAAGAGGGGAAAAACTGTTTTTT
CASSSKRGEKLFF
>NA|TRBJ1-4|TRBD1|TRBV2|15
TGTGCCAGCAGCTCAACAGGGGGGACTAATGAAAAACTGTTTTTT
CASSSTGGTNEKLFF
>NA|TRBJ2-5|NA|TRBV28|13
TGTGCCAGCAGTTCCGGCAGGGCTGAGACCCAGTACTTC
CASSSGRAETQYF
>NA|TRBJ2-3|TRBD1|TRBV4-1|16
TGCGCCAGCAGCCAAGCGACAGGGTGGAGCACAGATACGCAGTATTTT
CASSQATGWSTDTQYF
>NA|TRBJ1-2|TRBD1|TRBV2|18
TGTGCCAGCAGTGACCCGAACCGGGACAGAGCTTCTAACTATGGCTACACCTTC
CASSDPNRDRASNYGYTF
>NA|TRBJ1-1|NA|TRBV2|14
TGTGCCAGCACCCAAGAGAATCAGGGGAATGAAGCTTTCTTT
CASTQENQGNEAFF
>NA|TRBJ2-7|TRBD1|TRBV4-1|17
TGCGCCAGCAGCCAAGACGTGACAGGGGGCCCGCTGAACGAGCAGTACTTC
CASSQDVTGGPLNEQYF
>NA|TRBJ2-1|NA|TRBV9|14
TGTGCCAGCAGCGTAGGGCCAGCGAACAATGAGCAGTTCTTC
CASSVGPANNEQFF
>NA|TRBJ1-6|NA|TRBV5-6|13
TGTGCCAGCAGCTTGGGACAGTATTCACCCCTCCACTTT
CASSLGQYSPLHF
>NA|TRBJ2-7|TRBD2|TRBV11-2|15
TGTGCCAGCAGTCTCCAAGGGACCACGGGAGGCGAGCAGTACTTC
CASSLQGTTGGEQYF
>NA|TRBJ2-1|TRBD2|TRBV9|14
TGTGCCAGCAGCGCCGGGGGGATCTACAATGAGCAGTTCTTC
CASSAGGIYNEQFF
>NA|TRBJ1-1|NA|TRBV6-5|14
TGTGCCAGCAGTACACCCCGTGAAAACACTGAAGCTTTCTTT
CASSTPRENTEAFF
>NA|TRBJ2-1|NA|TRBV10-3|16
TGTGCCATCAGTGCCCGGGACTGGCCGGTTTCAAATGAGCAGTTCTTC
CAISARDWPVSNEQFF
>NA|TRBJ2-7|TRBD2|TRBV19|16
TGTGCCAGTAGTATGTTAGGTAGCGGGAGCGGCTACGAGCAGTACTTC
CASSMLGSGSGYEQYF
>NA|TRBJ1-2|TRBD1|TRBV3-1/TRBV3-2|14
TGTGCCAGCAGCCCGGGACAGAAGAACTATGGCTACACCTTC
CASSPGQKNYGYTF
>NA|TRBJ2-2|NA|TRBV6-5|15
TGTGCCAGCTCCCGGGACAAGCTAGCGGCCGGGGAGCTGTTTTTT
CASSRDKLAAGELFF